The 9 T cell receptor beta chains in this list originate from one sample, sequenced in a study of cytomegalovirus exposure and HLA in healthy donors. 13 Jbeta primers and 60 Vbeta primers were used for the PCR. TCRdb's copy holds only in-frame clones and misses some; the assay was immunoSEQ multiplex PCR. The sample shows 73,000 or so clones, around 72% of them seen only once. The sequenced sample was PBMCs. These receptors came from a woman aged 40-49 years in good health and CMV-seropositive.

This clone has a handful of counts. The chain joins TRBV19 to TRBJ2-5; D is possibly TRBD1 (5 bases). The germline V gene has CDR1 LNHDA and CDR2 SQIVND (reference sequence). Trimming removed 5 bases from V and 1 base from J, with 14 bases in between. The CDR3 has 15 residues. The CDR3 loop is CASSPLAGSQETQYF. DNA for the CDR3: TGTGCCAGTAGTCCCCTGGCAGGGTCCCAAGAGACCCAGTACTTC.

This clone was seen only a few times. The V and J genes are TRBV7-8 and TRBJ1-5; D ambiguous. Looked up from germline, CDR1 is SGHVS and CDR2 is FQNEAQ. CDR3 length: 15 amino acids. Trimming shortened V by 5 bases and J by 0 bases, and 11 bases separated the two germline ends. The CDR3 reads CASSPPDYSNQPQHF. CDR3 DNA: TGTGCCAGCAGCCCCCCCGACTATAGCAATCAGCCCCAGCATTTT.

CDR3 coding DNA: TGTGCCAGTAGTTCGGGCAAGGGGCGAGTGCCTGAGCCCCAGCATTTT. Amino acids: CASSSGKGRVPEPQHF. The J gene is TRBJ1-5, the V gene TRBV19; maybe TRBD1 (5 bases). V lost 5 bases to trimming and J lost 8 bases, with 22 bases between them. Germline-derived CDR1 and CDR2 are LNHDA and SQIVND (reference sequence). The CDR3 spans 16 residues.

This clone was seen more than once but under ten times. The genes are TRBV29-1 and TRBJ1-2; D gene uncertain. V lost 4 bases and J lost 2, with 8 bases in between. Germline-derived CDR1 and CDR2 are SQVTM and ANQGSEA. The length of the CDR3 is 12 residues. The CDR3 DNA reads TGCAGCGTTGTTGTGAGCAACTATGGCTACACCTTC. This sequence encodes CSVVVSNYGYTF.

V usage is TRBV30 and J usage is TRBJ1-5; D ambiguous. The CDR3 is 14 amino acids. CDR1 is GTSNPN, CDR2 SVGIG, per germline (reference sequence). V lost 1 base and J lost 0, with 7 bases in between. The CDR3 loop reads CAWSDTFSNQPQHF. The CDR3 coding sequence is TGTGCCTGGAGTGATACATTTAGCAATCAGCCCCAGCATTTT. Full variable domain (rest looked up from reference TRBV30 and TRBJ1-5): SQTIHQWPATLVQPVGSPLSLECTVEGTSNPNLYWYRQAAGRGLQLLFYSVGIGQISSEVPQNLSASRPQDRQFILSSKKLLLSDSGFYLCAWSDTFSNQPQHFGDGTRLSIL.

The sample holds one count of this clone. Different DNA sequences within this sample yield the same CDR3. The chain recombines TRBV18 with TRBJ1-5; 9 nucleotides agree with TRBD1. This CDR3 contains 14 residues. Germline V gene data show CDR1 as KGHSH and CDR2 as LQKENI. V gave up 3 bases and J gave up 5 bases; unmatched junction bases: 2. The CDR3 DNA follows: TGTGCCAGCTCACCGAGACAGGGGGATCAGCCCCAGCATTTT. This codes for CASSPRQGDQPQHF.

This sequence joins TRBV21-1 and TRBJ2-7; the table assigns TRBD2, which was not confirmed against the DNA. TRBV21-1 is a pseudogene segment. The CDR3 spans 13 residues. In nucleotides, the CDR3 is TGTGCCAGCAGCAGGACTGTTACCTACGAGCAGTACTTC. Translated, it gives CASSRTVTYEQYF.

CDR3 sequence (DNA): TGCGCCAGCAGCCGACAGGGCCCAAGCGCGGATGAGCAGTTCTTC. Translation: CASSRQGPSADEQFF. The chain uses TRBV4-1 and TRBJ2-1, with 7 bases that match TRBD1. The CDR3 contains 15 residues. The germline V gene encodes CDR1 MGHRA and CDR2 YSYEKL. Trimming took 4 bases from V and 8 from J; bases not matched to a gene: 11.

This clone was observed a handful of times. V usage is TRBV7-3 and J usage is TRBJ2-1; the match to TRBD2 covers 12 bases. The J segment lost 10 bases and the V segment lost 5 bases, leaving 15 bases of the junction unmatched. There are 17 residues in the CDR3. Germline loops: CDR1 SGHTA, CDR2 FQGTGA. CDR3 sequence (DNA): TGTGCCAGCAGCCCAACGGGACTAGCGGGCCCCGGCGAGGAGCAGTTCTTC. Its protein product is CASSPTGLAGPGEEQFF. Supplemented by reference TRBV7-3 and TRBJ2-1, the full variable domain reads GAGVSQTPSNKVTEKGKYVELRCDPISGHTALYWYRQSLGQGPEFLIYFQGTGAADDSGLPNDRFFAVRPEGSVSTLKIQRTERGDSAVYLCASSPTGLAGPGEEQFFGPGTRLTVL.